Presented here are 26 T cell receptor beta chains from one specimen sequenced in a study of T cell changes during pregnancy in multiple sclerosis. The data were produced by immunoSEQ multiplex PCR, yet TCRdb's version contains in-frame clones alone and is incomplete. The top ten clones hold 0.7% to 1% of a sample with about 40,000 clones, roughly 93% of them seen once. Sequenced material: CD4+ T cells from peripheral blood mononuclear cells, taken before pregnancy. These receptors were collected from a female donor with multiple sclerosis, enrolled in a pregnancy study.

The sample holds one count of this clone. The V call is TRBV5-1, the J call TRBJ2-1, with 8 bases that match TRBD2. Trimming at V came to 4 bases and at J to 8 bases, leaving 11 bases not matched to a gene. This CDR3 comprises 15 residues. The V gene's germline CDR1 is SGHRS and CDR2 YFSETQ. CDR3 in amino acids: CASSLSGVQQHEQFF. Written as DNA, the CDR3 is TGCGCCAGCAGCCTTAGCGGGGTACAGCAACATGAGCAGTTCTTC.

This chain joins TRBV5-1 and TRBJ2-1; 11 positions agree with TRBD2. V was pared by 0 bases and J by 7 bases, with 3 bases of the junction left unmatched. This CDR3 contains 15 residues. Germline-derived CDR1 and CDR2 are SGHRS and YFSETQ. In DNA form, the CDR3 reads TGCGCCAGCAGCTTGGTTAGCGGGAGGGGGAATGAGCAGTTCTTC. It yields the protein CASSLVSGRGNEQFF.

V and J are TRBV5-1 and TRBJ1-1; the D gene is possibly TRBD1 (6 bases). This CDR3 region has 15 residues. The germline V gene has CDR1 SGHRS and CDR2 YFSETQ. V lost 0 bases and J 4 bases, leaving 13 bases between the germline ends. CDR3 sequence (DNA): TGCGCCAGCAGCTTGGTCGGGGGGCGGAGCACTGAAGCTTTCTTT. It translates to CASSLVGGRSTEAFF. Variable domain in full (rest from reference TRBV5-1 and TRBJ1-1): KAGVTQTPRYLIKTRGQQVTLSCSPISGHRSVSWYQQTPGQGLQFLFEYFSETQRNKGNFPGRFSGRQFSNSRSEMNVSTLELGDSALYLCASSLVGGRSTEAFFGQGTRLTVV.

The genes are TRBV6-1 and TRBJ2-7; 7 bases fit TRBD2. V lost 1 base, J lost 4 bases, and 1 base stayed unmatched. Germline lookup yields CDR1 MNHNS and CDR2 SASEGT. CDR3 length: 13 amino acids. The CDR3 sequence is CASSEVGGYEQYF. The CDR3, as DNA: TGTGCCAGCAGTGAAGTGGGGGGGTACGAGCAGTACTTC.

J is TRBJ2-1 and V is TRBV15, with a possible D match to TRBD1 (5 bases). CDR3 size: 13 residues. The germline V and J ends were trimmed by 1 base and 12 bases, with 13 bases remaining between them. Germline V gene data show CDR1 as LNHNV and CDR2 as YYDKDF (reference sequence). DNA for the CDR3: TGTGCCACCAGCAGAGGGGGCGTAGTGGTGCAGTTCTTC. Protein product: CATSRGGVVVQFF.

The chain links TRBV4-2 to TRBJ2-5; 15 bases align to TRBD2. V was pared by 4 bases and J by 4 bases, with 7 bases of the junction left unmatched. Germline loops: CDR1 LGHNA, CDR2 YNFKEQ. The CDR3 consists of 17 residues. Written as DNA, the CDR3 is TGTGCCAGCAGCCCCTGGACTAGCGGGAGGGCCTTAGAGACCCAGTACTTC. Amino acids: CASSPWTSGRALETQYF.

The chain couples TRBV11-3 to TRBJ2-1, with 10 bases identical to TRBD2. Germline assignment: CDR1 SGHNT and CDR2 YENEEA. V shed 5 bases, J shed 5 bases, and the junction held 6 bases outside the gene matches. The CDR3 runs 15 residues. This CDR3 is CASSLGLAVNNEQFF. The CDR3 DNA sequence: TGTGCCAGCAGCCTTGGACTAGCGGTTAACAATGAGCAGTTCTTC.

J is TRBJ2-3 and V is TRBV4-2; 12 positions match TRBD2. The V gene's germline CDR1 is LGHNA and CDR2 YNFKEQ. The V gene end was trimmed by 4 bases and the J gene end by 4 bases; junction bases not matched to a gene: 6. The CDR3 covers 16 residues. The CDR3 coding sequence is TGTGCCAGCAGCCGAAGCGGGACTAGCGGGTCAGATACGCAGTATTTT. Translating it yields CASSRSGTSGSDTQYF.

The chain is built from TRBV5-4 and TRBJ1-2; D perhaps matches TRBD1 (6 bases). V dropped 5 bases and J dropped 8 bases, with 22 bases sitting between them. CDR3 size: 15 residues. Per the germline V gene, CDR1 is SGHNT and CDR2 is YYREEE (reference sequence). The CDR3 bases are TGTGCCAGCAGAGGATCGCCCCAGGGGTTAGTAGGCTACACCTTC. Amino acids: CASRGSPQGLVGYTF.

V gene TRBV5-1 combines with J gene TRBJ2-5, with 14 bases that match TRBD2. The germline V gene has CDR1 SGHRS and CDR2 YFSETQ. There are 15 residues in the CDR3. V shed 4 bases, J shed 6 bases, and the junction held 5 bases outside the gene matches. CDR3: CASSEGLAGVKTQYF. In DNA, the CDR3 is TGCGCCAGCAGCGAGGGACTAGCGGGAGTAAAGACCCAGTACTTC. The full variable domain, its missing parts supplied by reference TRBV5-1 and TRBJ2-5, is KAGVTQTPRYLIKTRGQQVTLSCSPISGHRSVSWYQQTPGQGLQFLFEYFSETQRNKGNFPGRFSGRQFSNSRSEMNVSTLELGDSALYLCASSEGLAGVKTQYFGPGTRLLVL.

The V and J genes are TRBV28 and TRBJ2-1; tentatively, D is TRBD1 (5 bases). The CDR3 runs to 15 residues. Trimming took off 7 bases at V and 0 bases at J, with 13 bases between the two ends. From germline, CDR1 is MDHEN and CDR2 SYDVKM. The CDR3 sequence: CASTLLDSSYNEQFF. The CDR3 DNA is TGTGCCAGCACCCTCCTCGACAGCTCCTACAATGAGCAGTTCTTC.

This chain links TRBV28 with TRBJ1-6; no firm D call. V lost 5 bases and J 4 bases, leaving 15 bases between the germline ends. Per the germline V gene, CDR1 is MDHEN and CDR2 is SYDVKM. This CDR3 is built from 16 residues. The CDR3 spells CASSPDSPVYNSPLHF. The CDR3 DNA is TGTGCCAGCAGTCCTGACTCTCCTGTATATAATTCACCCCTCCACTTT.

This chain uses TRBV27 with TRBJ1-5, with TRBD1 as a possible D gene (5 bases). This CDR3 is built from 12 residues. V gave up 6 bases and J gave up 5 bases, with 8 bases separating them. The V gene's germline CDR1 is MNHEY and CDR2 SMNVEV (reference sequence). CDR3 sequence: CASRTGYQPQHF. CDR3 coding DNA: TGTGCCAGCAGAACAGGCTATCAGCCCCAGCATTTT.

This chain connects TRBV19 to TRBJ1-2; TRBD1 is a possible D gene (6 bases). Deletions cut 6 bases from V and 4 bases from J, with 15 bases between. Germline lookup yields CDR1 LNHDA and CDR2 SQIVND (reference sequence). There are 14 residues in the CDR3. CDR3 DNA sequence: TGTGCCAGTAGGAGGGGGGGGAACTCCTATGGCTACACCTTC. This gives the protein CASRRGGNSYGYTF.

A remark on this clone: One junction end disagrees with the germline gene, perhaps due to a read error. The V call is TRBV27, the J call TRBJ1-5; D gene unclear. The CDR3 length is 17 residues. The germline V gene has CDR1 MNHEY and CDR2 SMNVEV (reference sequence). CDR3: CASSLYADERSKQPQHF. DNA for the CDR3: TGTGCCAGCAGTTTATACGCCGACGAGAGGAGCAAGCAGCCCCAGCATTTT.

The J gene is TRBJ2-7, the V gene TRBV7-9; 14 bases line up with TRBD2. This CDR3 has 18 amino acids. Germline trimming cut 5 bases from V and 1 base from J; bases unmatched to any gene: 10. Germline-derived CDR1 and CDR2 are SEHNR and FQNEAQ (reference sequence). CDR3 residues: CASSPTGLAGGLSYEQYF. For the CDR3, the DNA is TGTGCCAGCAGCCCGACCGGACTAGCGGGAGGTCTTTCCTACGAGCAGTACTTC.

V usage is TRBV25-1 and J usage is TRBJ2-3, with TRBD1 identical over 9 bases. CDR3 size: 13 residues. Germline V gives CDR1 MGHDK, CDR2 SYGVNS. Germline trimming cut 6 bases from V and 9 bases from J; bases unmatched to any gene: 7. The CDR3 reads CASRPQGAQTQYF. The CDR3 region has the DNA TGTGCCAGCAGGCCACAGGGGGCGCAGACGCAGTATTTT. Based on the CDR3 plus reference TRBV25-1 and TRBJ2-3, the full variable domain is EADIYQTPRYLVIGTGKKITLECSQTMGHDKMYWYQQDPGMELHLIHYSYGVNSTEKGDLSSESTVSRIRTEHFPLTLESARPSHTSQYLCASRPQGAQTQYFGPGTRLTVL.

The chain carries TRBV2 and TRBJ2-4; TRBD1 matches 7 bases. The CDR3 sequence is 15 residues long. J lost 2 bases, V lost 7 bases, and 8 bases had no gene match. Germline V CDR1 and CDR2: SNHLY, FYNNEI. CDR3 sequence reads: CASNPTGTTKNIQYF. The CDR3 DNA is TGTGCCAGCAATCCGACAGGGACCACCAAAAACATTCAGTACTTC.

The chain uses TRBV7-2 and TRBJ2-7, with D unclear. The CDR3 spans 16 residues. V was shortened by 1 base and J by 3 bases, with 16 bases between the two germline ends. Germline V CDR1 and CDR2: SGHTA, FQGNSA. The chain's CDR3 is CASSLGSSMGHYEQYF. The CDR3 DNA is TGTGCCAGCAGCTTAGGGAGTAGTATGGGTCACTACGAGCAGTACTTC. Together with reference TRBV7-2 and TRBJ2-7, the CDR3 gives the full variable domain: GAGVSQSPSNKVTEKGKDVELRCDPISGHTALYWYRQSLGQGLEFLIYFQGNSAPDKSGLPSDRFSAERTGGSVSTLTIQRTQQEDSAVYLCASSLGSSMGHYEQYFGPGTRLTVT.

The chain combines TRBV19 with TRBJ2-2; 8 bases align to TRBD2. This CDR3 is built from 16 residues. J gave up 4 bases and V 5 bases, and 9 bases lay outside the gene matches. Germline assignment: CDR1 LNHDA and CDR2 SQIVND (reference sequence). CDR3 nucleotide sequence: TGTGCCAGTAGTCCCCGGCGACTAGCGATCACCGGGGAGCTGTTTTTT. Translation gives CASSPRRLAITGELFF.

This chain links TRBV28 with TRBJ2-1, with 8 bases identical to TRBD1. Germline-derived CDR1 and CDR2 are MDHEN and SYDVKM. J gave up 7 bases and V 2 bases, and 34 bases lay outside the gene matches. The CDR3 covers 24 residues. The CDR3 nucleotides are TGTGCCAGCAGTTTAAATTTACTCATGAAGGACAGGGTTCATGCGGGCCATCTCAAGAATGAGCAGTTCTTC. Encoded protein: CASSLNLLMKDRVHAGHLKNEQFF.

The rearrangement uses TRBV11-2 and TRBJ2-3, with 9 bases matching TRBD1. V lost 1 base, J lost 3 bases, and 14 bases stayed unmatched. The CDR3 covers 19 residues. Germline V gives CDR1 SGHAT, CDR2 FQNNGV. As DNA, the CDR3 is TGTGCCAGCAGCTTAGGCCCGGGGAGGACAGGGGTGGTGACAGATACGCAGTATTTT. Translation: CASSLGPGRTGVVTDTQYF.

The chain is built from TRBV11-3 and TRBJ2-1, with TRBD1 identical over 7 bases. There are 17 residues in the CDR3. Germline V gives CDR1 SGHNT, CDR2 YENEEA. The V gene end was trimmed by 3 bases and the J gene end by 2 bases; junction bases not matched to a gene: 10. CDR3 region: CASSFGTDRVTYNEQFF. The CDR3 coding sequence is TGTGCCAGCAGCTTCGGGACCGACAGGGTTACCTACAATGAGCAGTTCTTC.

The V gene is TRBV11-2, the J gene TRBJ1-2; D is unclear. Germline values: CDR1 SGHAT, CDR2 FQNNGV. The CDR3 is 12 amino acids. Trimming left V 4 bases short and J 7 bases short, with 10 bases between. CDR3 sequence (DNA): TGTGCCAGCAGCTGGGGTGCGGGTGGCTACACCTTC. This sequence encodes CASSWGAGGYTF.

The CDR3 loop reads CASSYARFSYNEQFF. The CDR3 DNA follows: TGTGCCAGCAGTTACGCGCGATTCTCCTACAATGAGCAGTTCTTC. V usage is TRBV6-5 and J usage is TRBJ2-1; D not resolved. CDR3 length: 15 amino acids. Germline V gene sequence: CDR1 MNHEY, CDR2 SVGAGI. Trimming took 2 bases from V and 0 from J, leaving 8 bases between them.

The V and J genes are TRBV5-4 and TRBJ2-7, with 9 nucleotides matching TRBD1. Trimming cost V 4 bases and J 12 bases; bases outside gene matches: 11. This CDR3 has 13 residues. Per the germline V gene, CDR1 is SGHNT and CDR2 is YYREEE (reference sequence). The CDR3 nucleotides are TGTGCCAGCAGCCCTGGACAGGGGACCGCCGGGTACTTC. Translated, it gives CASSPGQGTAGYF.